A selection of T cell receptor beta chains follows, all from one sample in a study of shared clonotypes between healthy human individuals. Sequencing used immunoSEQ multiplex PCR; TCRdb keeps in-frame clones, though not all of them. The repertoire consists of some 2 million clones, with roughly 94% occurring once and the leading ten covering about 1.1%. The source material was naive CD8+ T cells sorted from blood. These receptors came from a man in his late teens or twenties in good health. Each CDR3 is given without its conserved first and last residue.

J gene: TRBJ1-5; CDR3 length: 13; V gene: TRBV10-2; CDR3 protein: ASSSGQGAGQPQH
J gene: TRBJ2-7; CDR3 length: 13; V gene: TRBV27; CDR3 protein: ASSSLEFSSYEQY
J gene: TRBJ2-3; CDR3 length: 15; V gene: TRBV4-1; CDR3 protein: ASSQDWETGLTDTQY
J gene: TRBJ1-5; CDR3 length: 13; V gene: TRBV4-1; CDR3 protein: ASSHPDRGHQPQH
J gene: TRBJ1-1; CDR3 length: 11; V gene: TRBV5-5; CDR3 protein: ASSWGANTEAF
J gene: TRBJ2-1; CDR3 length: 10; V gene: TRBV6-4; CDR3 protein: ASSDLDNEQF
J gene: TRBJ1-5; CDR3 length: 11; V gene: TRBV6-1; CDR3 protein: ASSADRNQPQH
J gene: TRBJ2-2; CDR3 length: 13; V gene: TRBV11-2; CDR3 protein: ASSLGPGSTGELF
J gene: TRBJ2-3; CDR3 length: 11; V gene: TRBV6-5; CDR3 protein: ASSRGGTDTQY
J gene: TRBJ2-3; CDR3 length: 10; V gene: TRBV30; CDR3 protein: AWSISTDTQY
J gene: TRBJ2-2; CDR3 length: 12; V gene: TRBV5-1; CDR3 protein: ASSGVLGAGELF
J gene: TRBJ2-7; CDR3 length: 15; V gene: TRBV7-9; CDR3 protein: ASSLGGAGLWHYEQY
J gene: TRBJ1-4; CDR3 length: 12; V gene: TRBV5-1; CDR3 protein: ASSLWGTNEKLF
J gene: TRBJ2-3; CDR3 length: 12; V gene: TRBV4-3; CDR3 protein: ASSQQREADTQY
J gene: TRBJ1-4; CDR3 length: 12; V gene: TRBV19; CDR3 protein: ASSGTGINEKLF
J gene: TRBJ2-7; CDR3 length: 13; V gene: TRBV7-9; CDR3 protein: ASSSNREGSYEQY
J gene: TRBJ1-5; CDR3 length: 12; V gene: TRBV6-6; CDR3 protein: ASSLIGPNQPQH
J gene: TRBJ2-7; CDR3 length: 12; V gene: TRBV7-8; CDR3 protein: ASSLAGQDYEQY
J gene: TRBJ2-6; CDR3 length: 14; V gene: TRBV28; CDR3 protein: ASRGFGEGMANVLT
J gene: TRBJ1-1; CDR3 length: 11; V gene: TRBV28; CDR3 protein: ASSFAENTEAF
J gene: TRBJ2-3; CDR3 length: 14; V gene: TRBV28; CDR3 protein: ASSLRTSGRADTQY
J gene: TRBJ2-7; CDR3 length: 12; V gene: TRBV9; CDR3 protein: ASSYSGSDYEQY
J gene: TRBJ2-7; CDR3 length: 12; V gene: TRBV29-1; CDR3 protein: SVEVGTLGYEQY
J gene: TRBJ2-2; CDR3 length: 12; V gene: TRBV30; CDR3 protein: AWSVRINTGELF
J gene: TRBJ2-1; CDR3 length: 15; V gene: TRBV5-4; CDR3 protein: ASSLRLAGGGYNEQF
J gene: TRBJ1-2; CDR3 length: 12; V gene: TRBV9; CDR3 protein: ASRRSELNYGYT
J gene: TRBJ1-6; CDR3 length: 13; V gene: TRBV9; CDR3 protein: ASSAGSSYNSPLH
J gene: TRBJ1-4; CDR3 length: 13; V gene: TRBV4-2; CDR3 protein: ASSQDWGINEKLF
J gene: TRBJ2-7; CDR3 length: 12; V gene: TRBV11-2; CDR3 protein: ASSLEYQGYEQY
J gene: TRBJ2-1; CDR3 length: 12; V gene: TRBV25-1; CDR3 protein: AVAGTGQHNEQF
J gene: TRBJ2-7; CDR3 length: 11; V gene: TRBV27; CDR3 protein: ASSPRGSYEQY
J gene: TRBJ1-5; CDR3 length: 13; V gene: TRBV9; CDR3 protein: ASSVGADSNQPQH
J gene: TRBJ1-2; CDR3 length: 13; V gene: TRBV11-2; CDR3 protein: ASSLDPAGLEGYT
J gene: TRBJ1-1; CDR3 length: 11; V gene: TRBV13; CDR3 protein: ASSFQIGTEAF
J gene: TRBJ2-7; CDR3 length: 15; V gene: TRBV11-1; CDR3 protein: ASSFSEGPLSSYEQY
J gene: TRBJ1-1; CDR3 length: 10; V gene: TRBV7-9; CDR3 protein: ASAGAGTEAF
J gene: TRBJ1-5; CDR3 length: 13; V gene: TRBV27; CDR3 protein: ASSLSNQGNQPQH
J gene: TRBJ1-1; CDR3 length: 11; V gene: TRBV19; CDR3 protein: ASSMGGNTEAF
J gene: TRBJ2-7; CDR3 length: 12; V gene: TRBV9; CDR3 protein: ASSPDGSSYEQY